This T cell receptor (beta chain) is drawn from a study of blood T cells in healthy people across ages. Findings of the study overall: Naive CD4+ cell counts and diversity both ran higher in long-lived than in aged donors.

The authors ran a second PCR of roughly 6 to 11 cycles using a sample-barcoded 5' primer and a J-beta primer mix. Every cDNA molecule carried a tag from a template-switch adaptor bearing 12 random nucleotides. TCRdb used MiXCR to reprocess the 5' RACE reads, holding one entry per CDR3 protein. Among around 1,600,000 distinct CDR3 sequences, 35% to 45% were seen once, and the ten largest hold 4%. Comments on this clonotype: The antigen remains unidentified.

Donor samples were obtained from healthy Caucasian individuals from Russia, aged 6 to 90. Every donor provided 7.5 to 10 milliliters of peripheral blood. This clonotype originated in a young woman in good health. The sequenced material came from blood.

The CDR3 is CATSRLPQPASYGYTF. The CDR3 region has the DNA TGTGCCACCAGCAGACTACCTCAACCGGCAAGCTATGGCTACACCTTC. This chain joins TRBV15 and TRBJ1-2; D unclear. The CDR3 is 16 residues long. CDR1 and CDR2 (germline): LNHNV, YYDKDF (reference sequence). Trimming took 2 bases from V and 4 from J, leaving 17 bases between them.